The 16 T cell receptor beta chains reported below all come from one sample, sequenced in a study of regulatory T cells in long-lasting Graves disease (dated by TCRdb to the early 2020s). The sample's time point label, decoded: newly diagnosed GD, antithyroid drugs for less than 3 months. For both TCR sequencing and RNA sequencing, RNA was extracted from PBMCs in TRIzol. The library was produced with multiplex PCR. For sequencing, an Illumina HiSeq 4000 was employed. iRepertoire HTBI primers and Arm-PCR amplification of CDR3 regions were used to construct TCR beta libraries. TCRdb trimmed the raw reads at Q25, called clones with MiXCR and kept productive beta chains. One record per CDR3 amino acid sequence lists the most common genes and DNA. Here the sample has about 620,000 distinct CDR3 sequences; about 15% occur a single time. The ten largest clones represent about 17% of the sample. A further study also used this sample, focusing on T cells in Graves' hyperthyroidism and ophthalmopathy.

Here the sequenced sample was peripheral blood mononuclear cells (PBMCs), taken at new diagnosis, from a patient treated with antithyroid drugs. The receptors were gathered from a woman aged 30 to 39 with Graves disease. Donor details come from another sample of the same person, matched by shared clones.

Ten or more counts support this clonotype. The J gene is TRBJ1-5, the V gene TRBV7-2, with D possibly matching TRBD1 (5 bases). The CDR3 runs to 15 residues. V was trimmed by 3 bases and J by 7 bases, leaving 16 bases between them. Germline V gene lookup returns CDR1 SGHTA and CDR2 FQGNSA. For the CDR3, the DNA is TGTGCCAGCAGCTTCTCAGGGAGCGGTCAGCAGCCCCAGCATTTT. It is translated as CASSFSGSGQQPQHF.

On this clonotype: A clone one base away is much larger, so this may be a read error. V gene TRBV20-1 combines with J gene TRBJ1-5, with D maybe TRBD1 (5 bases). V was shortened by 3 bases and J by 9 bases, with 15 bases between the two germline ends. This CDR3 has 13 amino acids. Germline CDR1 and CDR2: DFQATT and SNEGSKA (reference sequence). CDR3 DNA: TGCAGTGCTAGGACCCCCCTGGGGCTGCCCCAGCATTTT. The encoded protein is CSARTPLGLPQHF.

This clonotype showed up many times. CDR3 protein: CASSKTGASYEQYF. The CDR3 DNA reads as TGTGCCAGCAGTAAGACAGGGGCTTCCTACGAGCAGTACTTC. This chain links TRBV28 with TRBJ2-7, with 8 bases fitting TRBD1. CDR3 length equals 14 residues. Looked up from germline, CDR1 is MDHEN and CDR2 is SYDVKM. V gave up 5 bases and J gave up 1 base; unmatched junction bases: 4.

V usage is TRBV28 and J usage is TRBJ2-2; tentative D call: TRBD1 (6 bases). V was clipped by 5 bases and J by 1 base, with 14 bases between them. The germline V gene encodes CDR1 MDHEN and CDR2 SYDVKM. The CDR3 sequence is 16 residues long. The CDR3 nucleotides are TGTGCCAGCAGTCTATTGGACAGCTTGAACACCGGGGAGCTGTTTTTT. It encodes CASSLLDSLNTGELFF.

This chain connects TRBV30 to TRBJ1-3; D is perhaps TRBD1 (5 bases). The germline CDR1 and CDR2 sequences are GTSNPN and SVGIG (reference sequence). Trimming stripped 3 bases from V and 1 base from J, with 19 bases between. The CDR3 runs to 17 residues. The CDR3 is CAWRRTNPIMSGNTIYF. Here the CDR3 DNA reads TGTGCCTGGAGGCGGACAAACCCAATAATGTCTGGAAACACCATATATTTT.

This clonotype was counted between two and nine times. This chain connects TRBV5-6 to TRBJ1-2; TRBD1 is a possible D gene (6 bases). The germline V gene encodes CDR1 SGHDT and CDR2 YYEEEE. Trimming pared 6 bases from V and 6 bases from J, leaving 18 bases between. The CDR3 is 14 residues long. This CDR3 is CASIRILGANGYTF. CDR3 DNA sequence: TGTGCCAGCATCCGGATTTTGGGGGCGAATGGCTACACCTTC. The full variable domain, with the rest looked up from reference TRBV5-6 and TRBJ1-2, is DAGVTQSPTHLIKTRGQQVTLRCSPKSGHDTVSWYQQALGQGPQFIFQYYEEEERQRGNFPDRFSGHQFPNYSSELNVNALLLGDSALYLCASIRILGANGYTFGSGTRLTVV.

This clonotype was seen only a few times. In DNA form, the CDR3 reads TGTGCCAGCTCACCACGGGAGGGGCGAACCTACGAGCAGTACTTC. Protein: CASSPREGRTYEQYF. The V call is TRBV18, the J call TRBJ2-7, with 7 nucleotides matching TRBD2. CDR1 is KGHSH, CDR2 LQKENI, per germline. The CDR3 is 15 residues long. V lost 1 base and J lost 2; bases outside the gene matches: 5.

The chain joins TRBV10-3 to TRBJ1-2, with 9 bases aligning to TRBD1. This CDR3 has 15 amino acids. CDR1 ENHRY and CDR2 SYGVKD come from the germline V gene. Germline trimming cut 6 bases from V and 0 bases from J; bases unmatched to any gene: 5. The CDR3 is CAIRGQGTANYGYTF. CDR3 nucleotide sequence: TGTGCCATCAGGGGACAGGGAACAGCTAACTATGGCTACACCTTC.

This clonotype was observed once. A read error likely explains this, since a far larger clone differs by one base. Here the CDR3 DNA reads TGTGCCAGCCTCCGGGGGGGAAGTAGCCAGGCCCAGTACTTC. Protein product: CASLRGGSSQAQYF. The rearrangement uses TRBV28 and TRBJ2-3; 8 nucleotides align to TRBD2. The better agreement between TRBJ2-5 and the DNA end casts doubt on the J call. The germline gives CDR1 MDHEN, CDR2 SYDVKM. This CDR3 region has 14 residues.

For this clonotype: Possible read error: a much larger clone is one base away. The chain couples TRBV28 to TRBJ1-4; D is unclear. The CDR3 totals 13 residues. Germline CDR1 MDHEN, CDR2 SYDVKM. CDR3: CGSGGFGGEKLFF. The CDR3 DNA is TGTGGCAGCGGTGGATTCGGAGGTGAAAAACTGTTTTTT.

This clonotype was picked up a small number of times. The CDR3 bases are TGTGCCAGCAGCCAAGGGATTCTCTACACCTTC. Amino acid sequence: CASSQGILYTF. This chain uses TRBV3-1 with TRBJ1-2; D not resolved. The germline gives CDR1 LGHDT, CDR2 YNNKEL (reference sequence). The CDR3 consists of 11 residues. With 1 base removed from V and 10 bases from J, the gap between germline ends came to 7 bases.

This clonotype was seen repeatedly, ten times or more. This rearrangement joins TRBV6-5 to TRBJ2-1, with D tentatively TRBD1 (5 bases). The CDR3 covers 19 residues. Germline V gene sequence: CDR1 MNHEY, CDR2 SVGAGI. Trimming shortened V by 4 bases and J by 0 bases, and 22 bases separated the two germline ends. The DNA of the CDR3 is TGTGCCAGCAGTTCTCACCCCTGGGGCGGTGACAGCTCCTACAATGAGCAGTTCTTC. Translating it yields CASSSHPWGGDSSYNEQFF.

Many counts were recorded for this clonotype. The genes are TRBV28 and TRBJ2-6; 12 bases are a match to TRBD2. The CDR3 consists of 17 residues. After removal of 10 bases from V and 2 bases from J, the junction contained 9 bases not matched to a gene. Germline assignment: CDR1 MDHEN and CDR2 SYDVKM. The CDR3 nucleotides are TGTGCCACCGGGCCTAGCGGGAGGGGACCTGGGGCCAACGTCCTGACTTTC. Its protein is CATGPSGRGPGANVLTF.

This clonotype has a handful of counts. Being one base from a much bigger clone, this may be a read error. The CDR3 DNA reads as TGTGCCAGCAGTGACAGATTAGGGGGAGACGTTCAGTACTTC. It encodes CASSDRLGGDVQYF. The J gene is TRBJ2-4, the V gene TRBV2; perhaps TRBD1 as D (6 bases). V lost 3 bases and J lost 11, with 17 bases in between. From germline, CDR1 is SNHLY and CDR2 FYNNEI. The CDR3 extends over 14 amino acids.

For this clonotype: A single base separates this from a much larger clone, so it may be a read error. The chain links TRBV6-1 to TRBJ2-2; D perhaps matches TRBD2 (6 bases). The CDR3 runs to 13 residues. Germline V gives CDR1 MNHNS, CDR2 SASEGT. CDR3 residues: CASSGGEAGELVF. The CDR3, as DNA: TGTGCCAGCAGTGGGGGGGAGGCCGGGGAGCTGGTTTTT.

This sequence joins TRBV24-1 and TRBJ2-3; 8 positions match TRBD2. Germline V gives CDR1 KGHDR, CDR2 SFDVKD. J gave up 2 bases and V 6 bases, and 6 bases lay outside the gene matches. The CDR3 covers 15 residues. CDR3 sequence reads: CATSRRAGVTDTQYF. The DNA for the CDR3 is TGTGCCACCAGTAGGAGAGCGGGAGTCACAGATACGCAGTATTTT.